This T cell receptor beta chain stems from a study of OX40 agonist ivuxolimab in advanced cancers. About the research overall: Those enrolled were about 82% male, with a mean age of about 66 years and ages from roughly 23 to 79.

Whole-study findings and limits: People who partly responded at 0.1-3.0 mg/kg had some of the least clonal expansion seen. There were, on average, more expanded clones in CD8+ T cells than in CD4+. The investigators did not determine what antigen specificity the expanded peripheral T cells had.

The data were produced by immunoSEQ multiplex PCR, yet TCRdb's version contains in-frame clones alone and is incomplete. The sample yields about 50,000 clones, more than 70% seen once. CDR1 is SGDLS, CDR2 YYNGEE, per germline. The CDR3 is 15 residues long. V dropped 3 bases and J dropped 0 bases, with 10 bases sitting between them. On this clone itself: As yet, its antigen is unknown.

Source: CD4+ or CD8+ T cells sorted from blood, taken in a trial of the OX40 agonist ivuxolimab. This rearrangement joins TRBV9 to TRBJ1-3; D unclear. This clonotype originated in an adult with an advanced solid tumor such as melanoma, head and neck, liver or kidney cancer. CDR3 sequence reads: CASSEARPSGNTIYF. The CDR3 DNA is TGTGCCAGCAGCGAGGCCAGACCCTCTGGAAACACCATATATTTT.